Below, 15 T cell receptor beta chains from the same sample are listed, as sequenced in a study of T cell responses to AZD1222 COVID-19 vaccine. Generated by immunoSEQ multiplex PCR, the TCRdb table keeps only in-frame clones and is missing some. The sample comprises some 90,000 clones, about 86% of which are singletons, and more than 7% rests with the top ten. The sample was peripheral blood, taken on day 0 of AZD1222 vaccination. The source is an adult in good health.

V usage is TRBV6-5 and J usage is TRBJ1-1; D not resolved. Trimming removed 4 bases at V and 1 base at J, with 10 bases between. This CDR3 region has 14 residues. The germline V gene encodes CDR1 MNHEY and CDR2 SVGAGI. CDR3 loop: CASSFQEENTEAFF. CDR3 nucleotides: TGTGCCAGCAGTTTTCAGGAGGAGAACACTGAAGCTTTCTTT.

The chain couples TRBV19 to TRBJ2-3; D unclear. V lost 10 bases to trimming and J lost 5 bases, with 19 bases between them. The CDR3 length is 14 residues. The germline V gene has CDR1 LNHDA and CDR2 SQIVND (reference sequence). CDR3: CATVLSAEIDTQYF. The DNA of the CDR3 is TGTGCCACCGTACTTTCCGCGGAGATAGATACGCAGTATTTT.

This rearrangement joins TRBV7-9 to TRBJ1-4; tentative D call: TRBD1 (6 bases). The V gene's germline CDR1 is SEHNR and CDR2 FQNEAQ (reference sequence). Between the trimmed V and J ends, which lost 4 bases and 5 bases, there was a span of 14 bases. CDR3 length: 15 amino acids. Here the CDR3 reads CASSSLRGRNEKLFF. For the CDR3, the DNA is TGTGCCAGCAGCTCCCTACGGGGGCGGAATGAAAAACTGTTTTTT.

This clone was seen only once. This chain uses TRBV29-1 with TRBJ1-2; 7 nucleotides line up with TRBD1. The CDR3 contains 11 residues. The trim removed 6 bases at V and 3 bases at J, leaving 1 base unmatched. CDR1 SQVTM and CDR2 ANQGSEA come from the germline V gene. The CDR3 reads CSVGTDYGYTF. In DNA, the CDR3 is TGCAGCGTAGGGACAGACTATGGCTACACCTTC. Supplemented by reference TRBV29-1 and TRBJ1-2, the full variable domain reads SAVISQKPSRDICQRGTSLTIQCQVDSQVTMMFWYRQQPGQSLTLIATANQGSEATYESGFVIDKFPISRPNLTFSTLTVSNMSPEDSSIYLCSVGTDYGYTFGSGTRLTVV.

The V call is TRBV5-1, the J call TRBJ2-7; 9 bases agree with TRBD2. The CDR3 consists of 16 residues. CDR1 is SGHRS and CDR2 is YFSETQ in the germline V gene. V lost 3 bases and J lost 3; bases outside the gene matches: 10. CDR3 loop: CASSSGGSGGHYEQYF. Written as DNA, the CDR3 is TGCGCCAGCAGCTCGGGAGGGAGCGGGGGGCACTACGAGCAGTACTTC.

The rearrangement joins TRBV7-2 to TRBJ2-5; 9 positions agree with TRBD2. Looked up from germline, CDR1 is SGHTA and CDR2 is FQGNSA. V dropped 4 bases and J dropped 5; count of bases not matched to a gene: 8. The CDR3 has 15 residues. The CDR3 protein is CASSSQAGGTETQYF. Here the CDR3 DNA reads TGTGCCAGCAGCTCTCAGGCGGGAGGGACGGAGACCCAGTACTTC.

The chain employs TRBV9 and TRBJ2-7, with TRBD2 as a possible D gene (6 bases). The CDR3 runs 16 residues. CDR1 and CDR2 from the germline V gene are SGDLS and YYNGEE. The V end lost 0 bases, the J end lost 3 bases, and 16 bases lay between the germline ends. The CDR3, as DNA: TGTGCCAGCAGCGTAGGCGTTGGAGGGGCGGGCTACGAGCAGTACTTC. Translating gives CASSVGVGGAGYEQYF.

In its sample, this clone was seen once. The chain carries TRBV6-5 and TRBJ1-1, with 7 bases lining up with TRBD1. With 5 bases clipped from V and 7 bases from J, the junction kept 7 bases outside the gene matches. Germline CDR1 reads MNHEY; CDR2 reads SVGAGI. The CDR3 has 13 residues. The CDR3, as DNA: TGTGCCAGCAGTCACCCGACAGGGAATGAAGCTTTCTTT. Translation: CASSHPTGNEAFF.

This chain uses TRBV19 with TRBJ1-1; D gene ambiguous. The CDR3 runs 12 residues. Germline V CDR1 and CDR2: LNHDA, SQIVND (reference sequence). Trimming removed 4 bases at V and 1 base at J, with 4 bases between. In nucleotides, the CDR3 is TGTGCCAGTAGTACTGGGAACACTGAAGCTTTCTTT. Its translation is CASSTGNTEAFF.

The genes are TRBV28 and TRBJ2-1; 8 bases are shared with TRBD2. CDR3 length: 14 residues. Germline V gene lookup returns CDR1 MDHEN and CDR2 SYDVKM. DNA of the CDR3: TGTGCGATCGGACTAGCTCACGAACCTAATGAGCAGTTCTTC. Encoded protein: CAIGLAHEPNEQFF.

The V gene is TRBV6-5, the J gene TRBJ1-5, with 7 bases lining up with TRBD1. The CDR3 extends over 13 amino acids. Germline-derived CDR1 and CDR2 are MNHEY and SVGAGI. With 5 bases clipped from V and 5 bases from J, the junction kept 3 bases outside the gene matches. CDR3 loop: CASSPDRHQPQHF. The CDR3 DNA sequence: TGTGCCAGCAGTCCGGACAGGCATCAGCCCCAGCATTTT.

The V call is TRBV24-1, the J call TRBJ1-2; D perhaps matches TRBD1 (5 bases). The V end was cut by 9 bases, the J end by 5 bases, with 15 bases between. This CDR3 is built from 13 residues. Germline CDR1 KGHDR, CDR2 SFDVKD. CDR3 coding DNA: TGTGCCACCTCCCTGGGGGAGGAGTATGGCTACACCTTC. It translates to CATSLGEEYGYTF.

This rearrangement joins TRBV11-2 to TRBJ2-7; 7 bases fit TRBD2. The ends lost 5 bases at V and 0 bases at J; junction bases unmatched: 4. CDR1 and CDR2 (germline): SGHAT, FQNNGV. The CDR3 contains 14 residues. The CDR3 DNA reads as TGTGCCAGCAGCCCCCAGCGGGACTCCTACGAGCAGTACTTC. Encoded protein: CASSPQRDSYEQYF.

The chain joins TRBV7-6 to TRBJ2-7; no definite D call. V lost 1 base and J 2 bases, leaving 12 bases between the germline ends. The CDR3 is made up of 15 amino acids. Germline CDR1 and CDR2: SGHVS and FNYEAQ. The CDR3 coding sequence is TGTGCCAGCAGCTTAGAGTCCCTTGGTGCCTACGAGCAGTACTTC. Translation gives CASSLESLGAYEQYF.

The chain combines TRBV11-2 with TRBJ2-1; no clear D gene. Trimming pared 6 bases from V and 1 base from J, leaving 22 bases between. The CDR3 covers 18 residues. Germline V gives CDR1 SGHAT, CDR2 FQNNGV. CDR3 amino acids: CASRFVGFSGHSYNEQFF. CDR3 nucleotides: TGTGCCAGCAGGTTTGTCGGATTTTCGGGTCATTCCTACAATGAGCAGTTCTTC.